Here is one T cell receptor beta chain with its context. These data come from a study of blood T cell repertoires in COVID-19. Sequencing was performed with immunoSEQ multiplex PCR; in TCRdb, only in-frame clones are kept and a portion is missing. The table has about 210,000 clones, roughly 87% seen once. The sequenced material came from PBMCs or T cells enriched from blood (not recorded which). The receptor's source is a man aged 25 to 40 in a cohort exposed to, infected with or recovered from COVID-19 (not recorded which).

In DNA, the CDR3 is TGTGCCAGCAGCCCTGGGGGCAGGAGCTCCTACAATGAGCAGTTCTTC. The encoded protein is CASSPGGRSSYNEQFF. The V and J genes are TRBV6-4 and TRBJ2-1; tentatively, D is TRBD1 (6 bases). This CDR3 is 16 amino acids long. Germline V gene data show CDR1 as MRHNA and CDR2 as SNTAGT. V was pared by 6 bases and J by 0 bases, with 15 bases between.